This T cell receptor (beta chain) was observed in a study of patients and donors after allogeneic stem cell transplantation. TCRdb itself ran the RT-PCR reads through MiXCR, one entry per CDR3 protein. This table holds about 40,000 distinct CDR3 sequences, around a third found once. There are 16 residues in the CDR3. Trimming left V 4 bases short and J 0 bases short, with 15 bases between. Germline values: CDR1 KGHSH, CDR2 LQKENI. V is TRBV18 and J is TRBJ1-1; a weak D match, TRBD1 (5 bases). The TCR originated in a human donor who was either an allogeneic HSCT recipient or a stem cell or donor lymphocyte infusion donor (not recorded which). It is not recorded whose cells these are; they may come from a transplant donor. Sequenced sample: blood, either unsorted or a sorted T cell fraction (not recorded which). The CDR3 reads CASSLRTGTVNTEAFF. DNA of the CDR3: TGTGCCAGCTCACTGAGGACCGGGACGGTGAACACTGAAGCTTTCTTT.